This T cell receptor beta chain appears in the sequencing data of a study of CD8 T cells in ankylosing spondylitis. Study-wide findings and caveats: Blood of patients with ankylosing spondylitis appeared to be characterized by a TCR beta motif of about 8 highly homologous variants.

The V gene's germline CDR1 is DFQATT and CDR2 SNEGSKA (reference sequence). The V segment lost 0 bases and the J segment 7 bases; nucleotides outside the gene matches: 9. The CDR3 spans 15 residues. As concerns this clonotype: Its target is not known.

TCRdb fed the 5' RACE reads into MiXCR, producing one record per CDR3 protein. The sample holds just under 550,000 distinct CDR3 sequences; about 13% are singletons and the top ten take under 7.5%. The chain combines TRBV20-1 with TRBJ2-1; TRBD2 matches 7 bases. The receptor's source is a male donor with ankylosing spondylitis. The sequenced sample consisted of blood, either unsorted or a sorted T cell fraction (not recorded which). CDR3 loop: CSARDGRGSTNEQFF. CDR3 sequence (DNA): TGCAGTGCTAGAGATGGGCGCGGGAGTACGAATGAGCAGTTCTTC.